Listed below are T cell receptor beta chains from one sample, sequenced in a study of T cells in Graves' hyperthyroidism and ophthalmopathy. TCRdb reprocessed the multiplex PCR reads with MiXCR, giving one entry per CDR3 protein. This sample has approximately 500,000 distinct CDR3 sequences, with under 60% found just once. Source material: peripheral blood or thyroid tissue (not recorded which). Receptor source: a woman between 18 and 29 years old with Graves' hyperthyroidism. CDR3s include the opening cysteine and the closing phenylalanine or tryptophan. The D gene is left open where the match is weak. Only some rows state a clone size, as once, few, many or a class for expanded clones.

TRBV12-5	NA	many	TRBJ1-2	CASGFSRVAYGYTF	TGTGCTAGTGGTTTTAGCCGGGTTGCCTATGGCTACACCTTC
TRBV5-1	NA	NA	TRBJ2-3	CASSLDSEKDTQYF	TGCGCCAGCAGCTTGGATAGCGAGAAGGATACGCAGTATTTT
TRBV7-3	TRBD1	once	TRBJ1-1	CASSERTGVMNTEAFF	TGTGCCAGCAGCGAAAGGACAGGGGTCATGAACACTGAAGCTTTCTTT
TRBV30	NA	few	TRBJ1-2	CAWRAWENYGYTF	TGTGCCTGGAGGGCGTGGGAAAACTATGGCTACACCTTC
TRBV27	NA	NA	TRBJ1-5	CASSSVGRNKNQPQHF	TGTGCCAGCAGTTCAGTGGGACGGAATAAAAATCAGCCCCAGCATTTT
TRBV5-6	NA	many	TRBJ1-5	CASSLGGMYSNQPQHF	TGTGCCAGCAGCTTGGGGGGAATGTATAGCAATCAGCCCCAGCATTTT
TRBV12-3/TRBV12-4	NA	few	TRBJ1-5	CASTPLGPNQPQHF	TGTGCCAGCACCCCCCTTGGCCCAAATCAGCCCCAGCATTTT
TRBV27	NA	many	TRBJ2-7	CASSFYRQDEQYF	TGTGCCAGCAGTTTCTACCGACAGGACGAGCAGTACTTC
TRBV4-3	NA	many	TRBJ1-6	CASSQVLGSGSASPLHF	TGCGCCAGCAGCCAAGTCCTGGGAAGCGGGTCCGCTTCACCCCTCCACTTT
TRBV15	NA	many	TRBJ2-7	CATSRDRGDRFYEQYF	TGTGCCACCAGCAGAGATCGCGGCGACCGATTCTACGAGCAGTACTTC
TRBV6-5	TRBD2	NA	TRBJ2-7	CARRRTSGSYEQYF	TGTGCCAGAAGACGTACTAGCGGGAGCTACGAGCAGTACTTC
TRBV6-2/TRBV6-3	TRBD1	few	TRBJ2-7	CASSWGQGPYEQYF	TGTGCCAGCAGTTGGGGACAGGGCCCTTACGAGCAGTACTTC
TRBV29-1	TRBD2	NA	TRBJ2-2	CSAGLADTGELFF	TGCAGCGCGGGACTAGCGGACACCGGGGAGCTGTTTTTT
TRBV12-3/TRBV12-4	TRBD2	once	TRBJ2-3	CASSFRLAGTDTQYF	TGTGCCAGCAGTTTTAGACTAGCGGGGACAGATACGCAGTATTTT
TRBV6-1	NA	NA	TRBJ1-6	CASAEAEGNSPLHF	TGTGCCAGCGCGGAGGCAGAAGGAAATTCACCCCTCCACTTT
TRBV15	NA	NA	TRBJ1-1	CATNPGVNTEAFF	TGTGCCACCAACCCAGGGGTGAACACTGAAGCTTTCTTT
TRBV20-1	NA	many	TRBJ2-7	CSARDLQGNEQYF	TGCAGTGCTAGAGATTTACAGGGAAACGAGCAGTACTTC
TRBV2	NA	NA	TRBJ2-7	CASSETLGGDNVYEQYF	TGTGCCAGCAGTGAAACCCTTGGGGGAGATAACGTCTACGAGCAGTACTTC
TRBV4-1	NA	few	TRBJ2-7	CASSQEPERKGKSYEQYF	TGCGCCAGCAGCCAAGAACCCGAAAGGAAGGGCAAGAGCTACGAGCAGTACTTC
TRBV7-2	NA	NA	TRBJ2-1	CASSLAGPNNEQFF	TGTGCCAGCAGCTTAGCGGGACCCAACAATGAGCAGTTCTTC
TRBV10-3	NA	NA	TRBJ1-2	CAISAPGVGYGYTF	TGTGCCATCAGTGCCCCTGGGGTGGGCTATGGCTACACCTTC
TRBV19	TRBD2	many	TRBJ2-2	CASSMLAAPEELFF	TGTGCCAGTAGTATGCTAGCGGCCCCCGAGGAGCTGTTTTTT
TRBV7-8	NA	many	TRBJ2-7	CASNGRRGNEQYF	TGTGCCAGCAATGGCAGGCGTGGGAACGAGCAGTACTTC
TRBV25-1	TRBD2	NA	TRBJ2-2	CASGLAGGTGELFF	TGTGCCTCGGGACTAGCGGGAGGTACCGGGGAGCTGTTTTTT
TRBV7-9	NA	many	TRBJ2-2	CASSLAPAVNTGELFF	TGTGCCAGCAGCTTAGCCCCAGCGGTGAACACCGGGGAGCTGTTTTTT
TRBV20-1	TRBD2	NA	TRBJ2-7	CSAQTSRNEQYF	TGCAGTGCCCAGACTAGCCGAAACGAGCAGTACTTC
TRBV27	NA	few	TRBJ2-5	CASSSSQTDTQETQYF	TGTGCCAGCAGTTCCTCGCAAACCGATACCCAAGAGACCCAGTACTTC
TRBV10-3	TRBD1	NA	TRBJ1-2	CAITDSQGGDSPYGYTF	TGTGCCATCACCGACTCCCAGGGGGGTGACAGCCCCTATGGCTACACCTTC
TRBV24-1	TRBD1	NA	TRBJ1-2	CATSDADRGVYGYTF	TGTGCCACCAGTGACGCAGACAGGGGCGTGTATGGCTACACCTTC
TRBV25-1	NA	many	TRBJ2-7	CASSAGSPYEQYF	TGTGCCAGCAGTGCGGGATCCCCCTACGAGCAGTACTTC
TRBV7-8	TRBD2	NA	TRBJ2-7	CASSLVRLAGNYEQYF	TGTGCCAGCAGCTTAGTACGGCTAGCGGGGAACTACGAGCAGTACTTC